This is a list of T cell receptor beta chains from one sample in a study of T cells in Graves' hyperthyroidism and ophthalmopathy. In TCRdb, the multiplex PCR reads were re-called with MiXCR into one record per CDR3 protein. Of approximately 300,000 distinct CDR3 sequences in the sample, roughly 19% were seen once. Sequencing input: blood. The receptors here all came from a man aged 50 to 60 with Graves' ophthalmopathy. Each CDR3 is given with its conserved first and last residue. Fields, in order: clone size, J gene, D gene, V gene, CDR3 protein, CDR3 DNA. D genes are given only for firm matches. Clone sizes are given selectively: once, few, many, or a class where the clone is expanded.

>.|TRBJ2-1|.|TRBV5-6
CASSRGALANNEQFF
TGTGCCAGCAGTCGGGGGGCCCTCGCAAACAATGAGCAGTTCTTC
>.|TRBJ1-5|.|TRBV10-2
CASSEMGPRPQHF
TGCGCCAGCAGTGAGATGGGCCCGAGGCCCCAGCATTTT
>many|TRBJ2-3|.|TRBV20-1
CSAPPGPSLRDTQYF
TGCAGTGCCCCCCCGGGTCCTTCCCTCAGAGATACGCAGTATTTT
>once|TRBJ2-2|TRBD1|TRBV5-6
CASRSGQVTVGELFF
TGTGCCAGCCGATCCGGACAGGTTACAGTCGGGGAGCTGTTTTTT
>many|TRBJ2-3|TRBD2|TRBV11-2
CASSLGPGLASTDTQYF
TGTGCCAGCAGCTTAGGTCCTGGACTAGCTAGCACAGATACGCAGTATTTT
>many|TRBJ2-1|TRBD2|TRBV28
CASSLFRLLAGEQFF
TGTGCCAGCAGTTTATTCCGTCTACTAGCGGGAGAGCAGTTCTTC
>many|TRBJ1-1|.|TRBV6-1
CASSHPGGGKTGGTEAFF
TGTGCCAGCAGTCACCCCGGGGGGGGCAAGACGGGTGGGACTGAAGCTTTCTTT
>many|TRBJ2-7|TRBD2|TRBV10-3
CAISDPGTKGDEQYF
TGTGCCATCAGTGATCCCGGGACTAAGGGTGACGAGCAGTACTTC
>.|TRBJ2-1|TRBD2|TRBV4-1
CASSQESSGNYNEQFF
TGCGCCAGCAGCCAAGAAAGTAGCGGGAACTACAATGAGCAGTTCTTC
>many|TRBJ2-1|.|TRBV14
CASSQAPNEQFF
TGTGCCAGCAGCCAAGCCCCAAATGAGCAGTTCTTC
>.|TRBJ2-7|TRBD1|TRBV19
CASSIALGQELGSYEQYF
TGTGCCAGTAGTATAGCCCTTGGACAGGAGTTAGGTTCCTACGAGCAGTACTTC
>few|TRBJ2-1|.|TRBV24-1
CATSGVRQEDNEQFF
TGTGCCACCAGTGGGGTTAGACAGGAAGACAATGAGCAGTTCTTC
>.|TRBJ1-2|TRBD1|TRBV7-9
CASSTYGTGGNYGYTF
TGTGCCAGCAGCACATACGGAACAGGGGGGAACTATGGCTACACCTTC
>.|TRBJ2-3|.|TRBV5-1
CASSLRGARTDTQYF
TGCGCCAGCAGCTTACGGGGGGCCCGCACAGATACGCAGTATTTT
>.|TRBJ1-1|.|TRBV20-1
CSARVLQGGLEAFF
TGCAGTGCTAGAGTCCTCCAGGGAGGGCTTGAAGCTTTCTTT
>.|TRBJ2-3|.|TRBV9
CASSPGQLSTDTQYF
TGTGCCAGCAGCCCGGGGCAACTAAGCACAGATACGCAGTATTTT
>few|TRBJ2-7|.|TRBV20-1
CSASDRTSYEQYF
TGCAGTGCTAGCGACAGGACCTCCTACGAGCAGTACTTC
>.|TRBJ1-5|TRBD1|TRBV29-1
CSVGGTGDQPQHF
TGCAGCGTTGGGGGGACAGGGGACCAGCCCCAGCATTTT
>.|TRBJ1-1|.|TRBV20-1
CSARAPGFANTEAFF
TGCAGTGCTAGAGCCCCAGGGTTTGCAAACACTGAAGCTTTCTTT
>many|TRBJ1-5|TRBD1|TRBV7-8
CASSQLGGQNQPQHF
TGTGCCAGCAGCCAATTAGGGGGACAGAATCAGCCCCAGCATTTT
>once|TRBJ2-7|TRBD1|TRBV11-1
CASSSVGTDEYEQYF
TGTGCCAGCAGTTCCGTAGGGACAGATGAATACGAGCAGTACTTC
>.|TRBJ2-3|TRBD1|TRBV27
CASSLTGSLITDTQYF
TGTGCCAGCAGTTTGACAGGGAGTCTCATCACAGATACGCAGTATTTT
>.|TRBJ1-5|TRBD1|TRBV18
CASSQQGANQPQHF
TGTGCCAGCTCACAACAGGGGGCGAATCAGCCCCAGCATTTT
>.|TRBJ2-7|TRBD2|TRBV6-1
CASSARDRLAGIYEQYF
TGTGCCAGCAGCGCCAGGGATAGACTAGCGGGAATCTACGAGCAGTACTTC
>many|TRBJ2-7|.|TRBV30
CAWSFQHYEQYF
TGTGCCTGGAGTTTCCAGCACTACGAGCAGTACTTC
>.|TRBJ1-5|.|TRBV6-5
CASSYARHQPQHF
TGTGCCAGCAGTTACGCCAGGCATCAGCCCCAGCATTTT
>.|TRBJ2-3|TRBD2|TRBV2
CASRVGTSSSDTQYF
TGTGCCAGCAGGGTAGGGACTAGCAGTTCAGATACGCAGTATTTT
>.|TRBJ2-5|.|TRBV30
CAWSGGIQETQYF
TGTGCCTGGAGTGGGGGAATCCAAGAGACCCAGTACTTC
>few|TRBJ2-1|.|TRBV29-1
CSVHRLGNEQFF
TGCAGCGTTCACCGCCTCGGCAATGAGCAGTTCTTC
>many|TRBJ1-2|.|TRBV11-2
CASSFIVGTGGYTF
TGTGCCAGCAGCTTTATCGTAGGGACGGGAGGCTACACCTTC
>.|TRBJ2-7|.|TRBV15
CATSRDRASVGSYEQYF
TGTGCCACCAGCAGAGATCGGGCTAGCGTGGGTTCCTACGAGCAGTACTTC